A selection of T cell receptor beta chains follows, all from one sample in a study of PD-1 blockade in classical Hodgkin lymphoma. This table comes from immunoSEQ multiplex PCR, and its TCRdb copy is limited to in-frame clones, with some not included. The sample lists about 94,000 clones; 89% were seen once. The sequenced sample was peripheral blood mononuclear cells (PBMCs), obtained before the second cycle of nivolumab. Receptors were obtained from a human donor with classical Hodgkin lymphoma. The CDR3 runs from the conserved cysteine through the conserved F or W. A D gene is named only where the DNA matches it firmly. Rows may omit the clone size; those that give it use once, few, many or a size class.

TRBJ1-6 . . TRBV6-1 TGTGCCAGCATGTTGGGAGATTCACCCCTCCACTTT CASMLGDSPLHF
TRBJ2-7 . . TRBV10-2 TGCGCCAGCAGTCTGGGGAGCTCCTACGAGCAGTACTTC CASSLGSSYEQYF
TRBJ1-1 . . TRBV5-1 TGCGCCAGCAGCCGGTCCGAGAACACTGAAGCTTTCTTT CASSRSENTEAFF
TRBJ2-3 TRBD2 . TRBV9 TGTGCCAGCAGCATACGACTAGCCGGAGCAGCAGATACGCAGTATTTT CASSIRLAGAADTQYF
TRBJ2-3 TRBD2 . TRBV7-3 TGTGCCAGCAGCTCCCAGGCGAGCGGGAGAATAGATACGCAGTATTTT CASSSQASGRIDTQYF
TRBJ2-2 . . TRBV7-3 TGTGCCAGCAGTTCGGGGAACTCAAGGGGGGAGCTGTTTTTT CASSSGNSRGELFF
TRBJ2-7 . . TRBV2 TGTGCCAGCAGTAGGACGTACTCCTACGAGCAGTACTTC CASSRTYSYEQYF
TRBJ1-1 TRBD1 . TRBV5-4 TGTGCCAGCAGCTCTTCCCGCCGACAGGGATCTTTCTTT CASSSSRRQGSFF
TRBJ1-6 . . TRBV7-8 TGTGCCAGCAGCTTAGCCTATAATTCACCCCTCCACTTT CASSLAYNSPLHF
TRBJ2-3 . . TRBV1 TGCACCAGCAGCCATGGCGGGGGTACAGGGGATACGCAGTATTTT CTSSHGGGTGDTQYF
TRBJ2-3 . . TRBV7-3 TGTGCCAGCAGCCTGAACAGGGACCTTAGCACAGATACGCAGTATTTT CASSLNRDLSTDTQYF
TRBJ2-3 TRBD1 . TRBV27 TGTGCCAGCAGTTTATGGGACAGGGGCACAGATACGCAGTATTTT CASSLWDRGTDTQYF
TRBJ2-2 . . TRBV15 TGTGCCACCAACCCGGGACACTCGAACACCGGGGAGCTGTTTTTT CATNPGHSNTGELFF
TRBJ2-3 . . TRBV7-6 TGTGCCAGCAGCTTAGGGTTGCAGGGCGGCGGCACAGATACGCAGTATTTT CASSLGLQGGGTDTQYF
TRBJ2-7 . . TRBV28 TGTGCCAGCAGTTCCCCCGGCGGCGTCCCCGGCAACGAGCAGTACTTC CASSSPGGVPGNEQYF
TRBJ2-1 TRBD2 . TRBV27 TGTGCCAGCAGTTTAGAGCTAGCGGACAATGAGCAGTTCTTC CASSLELADNEQFF
TRBJ2-1 . once TRBV7-6 TGTGCCAGCAGCTTAGCTTCTTCTTGGGAGCCCTACAATGAGCAGTTCTTC CASSLASSWEPYNEQFF
TRBJ1-5 . . TRBV10-3 TGTGCCATCAGTGCCCAGGGTGGTGATCAGCCCCAGCATTTT CAISAQGGDQPQHF
TRBJ1-1 . . TRBV19 TGTGCCAGTAGTGCCCACCTGACAGAGTCGCACGGAGATGGTGAAGCTTTCTTT CASSAHLTESHGDGEAFF
TRBJ1-5 . . TRBV19 TGTGCCAGTAGTATCGAACAGGGTTTTCAGCCCCAGCATTTT CASSIEQGFQPQHF
TRBJ2-7 TRBD2 . TRBV6-1 TGTGCCAGCACCCTGGACGCTAGCGGGAGTTACGAGCAGTACTTC CASTLDASGSYEQYF
TRBJ1-1 TRBD1 . TRBV10-3 TGTGCCATCAGGCCGGGACAGGGGAGGAACACTGAAGCTTTCTTT CAIRPGQGRNTEAFF
TRBJ1-1 TRBD1 . TRBV4-1 TGCGCCAGCAGCCCCTATCCAACAGGGGAGACTGAAGCTTTCTTT CASSPYPTGETEAFF
TRBJ2-7 TRBD1 few TRBV10-3 TGTGCCATCTCCGGACAGGGGGCCTACGAGCAGTACTTC CAISGQGAYEQYF
TRBJ1-1 . . TRBV7-9 TGTGCCAGCAGAGGGCCTGAGTACACTGAAGCTTTCTTT CASRGPEYTEAFF
TRBJ2-2 . . TRBV6-4 TGTGCCAGCAGTGAGGGGCAGGCAGGCACCGGGGAGCTGTTTTTT CASSEGQAGTGELFF
TRBJ2-7 . few TRBV5-4 TGTGCCAGCAGCTTGGACAGTCCCTACGAGCAGTACTTC CASSLDSPYEQYF
TRBJ2-7 . . TRBV28 TGTGCCAGCCCAAAGCGGGACAAGGCCTACGAGCAGTACTTC CASPKRDKAYEQYF
TRBJ1-3 . . TRBV6-6 TGTGCCAGCAGTTACAGCGGGGGGTCTGGAAACACCATATATTTT CASSYSGGSGNTIYF
TRBJ1-1 . . TRBV5-6 TGTGCCAGCAGCTTGGGGCCCTCCACTGAAGCTTTCTTT CASSLGPSTEAFF
TRBJ1-5 . . TRBV13 TGTGCCAGCAGCTTACAACAGGGCGGCAATCAGCCCCAGCATTTT CASSLQQGGNQPQHF
TRBJ1-1 . . TRBV28 TGTGCCAGCAGTTTACGCTGGGCCCCCAACACTGAAGCTTTCTTT CASSLRWAPNTEAFF